This record concerns one T cell receptor (beta chain) sequence. This clone's antigen is unknown. Qualities for individual bases were not recorded, and no much larger clone is one base off. This entry comes from a study of T cell changes during pregnancy in multiple sclerosis (dated by TCRdb to 2018 to 2020). Regarding the research as a whole: The study looked at changes in the T cell repertoire across pregnancy in women with multiple sclerosis.

Including cysteine and phenylalanine, the CDR3 has 14 amino acids. The sequence is cut down to CDR3 DNA, 42 bases in frame from base 1. V is cut by 6 bases and J by 3 bases, and the space between the germline ends is 11 bases. Looking up the germline V gene (reference sequence) yields CDR1 LNHDA and CDR2 SQIVND. Library construction relied on the immunoSEQ multiplex PCR assay. The table was pulled from immuneACCESS by TCRdb, which kept in-frame rearrangements only. Such tables lose some clones; where checked, under half of the loss comes from unresolved V genes, and the rest has no known cause. For this sample the table gives roughly 65,000 clones, of which around 91% were detected only once. The ten biggest clones cover approximately 1.5% of the sample.

This chain is built from TRBV19 and TRBJ2-2; a tentative D call is TRBD2 (6 bases match). This TCR derives from a female donor in good health, enrolled as a control in a pregnancy study. This material consisted of peripheral blood, taken in the third trimester of pregnancy. CDR3 reads: CASRRDGDTGELFF. The nucleotide sequence reads TGTGCCAGTAGGCGGGACGGGGACACCGGGGAGCTGTTTTTT.